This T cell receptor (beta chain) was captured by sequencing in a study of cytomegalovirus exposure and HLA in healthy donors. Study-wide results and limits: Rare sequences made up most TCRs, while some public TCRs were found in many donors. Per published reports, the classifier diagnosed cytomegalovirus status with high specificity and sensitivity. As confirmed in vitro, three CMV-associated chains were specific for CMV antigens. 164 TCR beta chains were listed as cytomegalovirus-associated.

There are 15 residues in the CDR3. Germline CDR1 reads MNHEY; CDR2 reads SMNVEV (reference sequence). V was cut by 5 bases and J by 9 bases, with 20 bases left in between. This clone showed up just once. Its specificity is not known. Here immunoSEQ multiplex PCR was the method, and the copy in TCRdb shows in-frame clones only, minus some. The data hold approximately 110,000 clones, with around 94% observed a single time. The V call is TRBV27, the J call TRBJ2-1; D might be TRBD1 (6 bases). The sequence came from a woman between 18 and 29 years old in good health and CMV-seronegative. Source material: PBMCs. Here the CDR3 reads CASSHSRRGKGEQFF. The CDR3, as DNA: TGTGCCAGCAGTCATAGTCGCAGGGGAAAAGGTGAGCAGTTCTTC.